The following is a T cell receptor beta chain sequence with its context. What it binds is unknown. A single heparinised draw of about 100 mL on average was taken per donor. Expressed TCRB transcripts got sequenced, as all isolated RNA was reverse transcribed. Deep immunoSEQ sequencing covered naive, central memory and regulatory T cell samples. TCRdb keeps only in-frame clones here, not all; method: immunoSEQ multiplex PCR. This table has fewer than 250,000 clones, 13% to 15% appearing once. This sample was included in a study of beta chain features in type 1 diabetes. Study-level points and caveats: Shorter templates might be favored by PCR, and equally so in patients and in controls. Shortening that was moderate but significant affected the TCRB CDR3s of Type 1 diabetes patients in all four CD4+ subsets.

V lost 5 bases and J lost 1; bases outside the gene matches: 8. This CDR3 has 15 amino acids. The germline V gene has CDR1 SGHTA and CDR2 FQGNSA. The sequence was obtained from a woman aged 40 to 55 in good health. This chain connects TRBV7-2 to TRBJ2-7; 7 bases agree with TRBD2. The sample was naive CD4+ T cells from blood. CDR3 in amino acids: CASSPSPGGSYEQYF. CDR3 in DNA: TGTGCCAGCAGCCCCTCTCCGGGGGGTTCCTACGAGCAGTACTTC.